These T cell receptor beta chains were read from a single sample in a study of neurological immune-mediated disorders. Each CDR3 protein is one row after TCRdb ran MiXCR on the 5' RACE reads. The sample lists fewer than 85,000 distinct CDR3 sequences, 4.5% to 5.5% occurring once. Sequencing input: PBMCs. Receptors originate from an older woman with multiple sclerosis. Each CDR3 is given with its conserved first and last residue. The order of the fields is J gene, clone size, V gene, D gene, CDR3 DNA, CDR3 protein. The D gene is left open where the match is weak. The size field reads once, few or many counts, or a class when the clone is expanded.

j_gene: TRBJ2-3; abundance: few; v_gene: TRBV5-1; d_gene: TRBD1; CDR3nt: TGCGCCAGCAGCTCAACAGGGGGACTCACAGATACGCAGTATTTT; CDR3aa: CASSSTGGLTDTQYF
j_gene: TRBJ1-2; abundance: many; v_gene: TRBV15; d_gene: NA; CDR3nt: TGTGCCACCAGCCCGGAACTCAACTATGGCTACACCTTC; CDR3aa: CATSPELNYGYTF
j_gene: TRBJ1-6; abundance: many; v_gene: TRBV20-1; d_gene: NA; CDR3nt: TGCAGTGCCGTCCAGGGAGGAGGATCTTCACCCCTCCACTTT; CDR3aa: CSAVQGGGSSPLHF
j_gene: TRBJ2-2; abundance: many; v_gene: TRBV5-1; d_gene: TRBD2; CDR3nt: TGCGCCAGCAATTTGCTAGCGGACACCACCGGGGAGCTGTTTTTT; CDR3aa: CASNLLADTTGELFF
j_gene: TRBJ2-1; abundance: few; v_gene: TRBV10-3; d_gene: TRBD2; CDR3nt: TGTGCCATCATGGGACTAGCGGGTCCAGTTGGGGGTGGTGAGCAGTTCTTC; CDR3aa: CAIMGLAGPVGGGEQFF
j_gene: TRBJ1-2; abundance: many; v_gene: TRBV20-1; d_gene: TRBD1; CDR3nt: TGCAGTGCTAGTACAGAGTACGGGACAGGGGGTGGCTACACCTTC; CDR3aa: CSASTEYGTGGGYTF
j_gene: TRBJ2-1; abundance: many; v_gene: TRBV29-1; d_gene: NA; CDR3nt: TGCAGCGTCCTGCCCGACAATGAGCAGTTCTTC; CDR3aa: CSVLPDNEQFF
j_gene: TRBJ2-1; abundance: many; v_gene: TRBV9; d_gene: NA; CDR3nt: TGTGCCAGCAGCTTTACTTCCGGGACGAGGGCTAATGAGCAGTTCTTC; CDR3aa: CASSFTSGTRANEQFF
j_gene: TRBJ2-3; abundance: few; v_gene: TRBV30; d_gene: NA; CDR3nt: TGTGCCAGGGGCCTAGAATACACCACAGATACGCAGTATTTT; CDR3aa: CARGLEYTTDTQYF
j_gene: TRBJ2-2; abundance: many; v_gene: TRBV5-1; d_gene: NA; CDR3nt: TGCGCCAGCAGAGCCGCAGGGAAGGGGGAGCTGTTTTTT; CDR3aa: CASRAAGKGELFF
j_gene: TRBJ2-3; abundance: many; v_gene: TRBV7-8; d_gene: TRBD1; CDR3nt: TGTGCCAGCAGGCAAACAGGGGGCGCCCCCACAGATACGCAGTATTTT; CDR3aa: CASRQTGGAPTDTQYF
j_gene: TRBJ1-6; abundance: many; v_gene: TRBV4-2; d_gene: TRBD1; CDR3nt: TGTGCCAGCAGCCAAGATGCGGGGACAGGGAATTCACCCCTCCACTTT; CDR3aa: CASSQDAGTGNSPLHF
j_gene: TRBJ2-3; abundance: many; v_gene: TRBV20-1; d_gene: TRBD2; CDR3nt: TGCAGTGCTAGGAGACTAGCGGAGGGGGGCACAGATACGCAGTATTTT; CDR3aa: CSARRLAEGGTDTQYF
j_gene: TRBJ1-1; abundance: many; v_gene: TRBV20-1; d_gene: TRBD1; CDR3nt: TGCAGTGCCGGCCGGACAGGGGGCACTGAAGCTTTCTTT; CDR3aa: CSAGRTGGTEAFF
j_gene: TRBJ2-7; abundance: few; v_gene: TRBV9; d_gene: NA; CDR3nt: TGTGCCAGCAGCCCGAATGGGGCCAGGGTCGACGAGCAGTACTTC; CDR3aa: CASSPNGARVDEQYF
j_gene: TRBJ1-1; abundance: many; v_gene: TRBV20-1; d_gene: NA; CDR3nt: TGCAGTGCTCCAGAGAATGGGAACACTGAAGCTTTCTTT; CDR3aa: CSAPENGNTEAFF
j_gene: TRBJ2-3; abundance: many; v_gene: TRBV7-9; d_gene: TRBD2; CDR3nt: TGTGCCAGCAGCGGGGCGGGAGAATATACGCAGTATTTT; CDR3aa: CASSGAGEYTQYF